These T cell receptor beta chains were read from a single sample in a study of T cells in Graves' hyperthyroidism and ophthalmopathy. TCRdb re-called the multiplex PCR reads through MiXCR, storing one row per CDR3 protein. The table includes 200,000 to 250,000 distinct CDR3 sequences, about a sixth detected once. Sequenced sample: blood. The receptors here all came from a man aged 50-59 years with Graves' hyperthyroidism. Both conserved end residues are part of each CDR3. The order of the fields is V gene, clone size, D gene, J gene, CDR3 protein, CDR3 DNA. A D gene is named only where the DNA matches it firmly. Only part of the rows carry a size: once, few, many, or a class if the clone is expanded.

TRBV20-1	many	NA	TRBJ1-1	CSASGGPLNTEAFF	TGCAGTGCTAGTGGGGGGCCACTGAACACTGAAGCTTTCTTT
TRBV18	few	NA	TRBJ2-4	CASSCCQYF	TGTGCCAGCTCATGCTGTCAGTACTTC
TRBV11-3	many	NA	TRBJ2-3	CASSVREVNTDTQYF	TGTGCCAGCAGCGTCAGGGAAGTGAACACAGATACGCAGTATTTT
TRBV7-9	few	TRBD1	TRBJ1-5	CASSLWDRNQPQHF	TGTGCCAGCAGCTTGTGGGACAGAAATCAGCCCCAGCATTTT
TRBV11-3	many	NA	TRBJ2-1	CASSSLAENPYNEQFF	TGTGCCAGCAGCTCTTTAGCGGAAAACCCTTACAATGAGCAGTTCTTC
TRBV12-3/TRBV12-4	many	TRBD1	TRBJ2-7	CASRPTGAYEQYF	TGTGCCAGCAGACCTACAGGGGCCTACGAGCAGTACTTC
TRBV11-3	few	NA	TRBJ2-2	CASSLVLANTGELFF	TGTGCCAGCAGCTTAGTATTGGCGAACACCGGGGAGCTGTTTTTT
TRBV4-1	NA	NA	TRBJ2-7	CASRGGLNSYEQYF	TGCGCCAGCAGAGGCGGTCTGAACTCCTACGAGCAGTACTTC
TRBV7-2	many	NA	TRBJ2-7	CASSLIYRAYEQYF	TGTGCCAGCAGCTTGATCTACAGGGCCTACGAGCAGTACTTC
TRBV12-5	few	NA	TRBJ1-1	CASASGKNTEAFF	TGTGCTAGTGCTTCAGGGAAGAACACTGAAGCTTTCTTT